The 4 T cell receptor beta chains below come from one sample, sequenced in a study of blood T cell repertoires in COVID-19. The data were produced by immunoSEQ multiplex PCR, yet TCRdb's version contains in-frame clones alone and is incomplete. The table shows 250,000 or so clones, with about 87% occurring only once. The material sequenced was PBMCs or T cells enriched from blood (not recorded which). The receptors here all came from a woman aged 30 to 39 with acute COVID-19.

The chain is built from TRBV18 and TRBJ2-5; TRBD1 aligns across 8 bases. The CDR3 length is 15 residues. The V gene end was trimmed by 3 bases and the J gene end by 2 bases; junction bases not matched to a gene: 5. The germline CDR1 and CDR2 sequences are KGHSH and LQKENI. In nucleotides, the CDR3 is TGTGCCAGCTCACCGGGACAGGCGGCTCAAGAGACCCAGTACTTC. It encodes CASSPGQAAQETQYF. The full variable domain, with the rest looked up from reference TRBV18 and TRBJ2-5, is NAGVMQNPRHLVRRRGQEARLRCSPMKGHSHVYWYRQLPEEGLKFMVYLQKENIIDESGMPKERFSAEFPKEGPSILRIQQVVRGDSAAYFCASSPGQAAQETQYFGPGTRLLVL.

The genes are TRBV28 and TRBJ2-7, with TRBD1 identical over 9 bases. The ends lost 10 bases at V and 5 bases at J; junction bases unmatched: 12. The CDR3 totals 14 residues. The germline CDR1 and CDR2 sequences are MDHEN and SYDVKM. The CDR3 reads CATSVQGAINEQYF. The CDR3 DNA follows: TGTGCCACCTCGGTACAGGGGGCTATAAACGAGCAGTACTTC.

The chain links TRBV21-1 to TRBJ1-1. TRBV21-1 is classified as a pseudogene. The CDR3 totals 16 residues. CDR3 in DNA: TGTGCCAGCAGCAAAGAAACAGGAGGGGGGGAAACTGAAGCTTTCTTT. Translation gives CASSKETGGGETEAFF.

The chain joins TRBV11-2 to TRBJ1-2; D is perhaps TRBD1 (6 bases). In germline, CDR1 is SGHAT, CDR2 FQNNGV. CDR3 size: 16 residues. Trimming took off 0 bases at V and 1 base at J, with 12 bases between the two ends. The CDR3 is CASSLDSQGYNYGYTF. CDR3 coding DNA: TGTGCCAGCAGCTTAGACTCTCAGGGGTATAACTATGGCTACACCTTC.